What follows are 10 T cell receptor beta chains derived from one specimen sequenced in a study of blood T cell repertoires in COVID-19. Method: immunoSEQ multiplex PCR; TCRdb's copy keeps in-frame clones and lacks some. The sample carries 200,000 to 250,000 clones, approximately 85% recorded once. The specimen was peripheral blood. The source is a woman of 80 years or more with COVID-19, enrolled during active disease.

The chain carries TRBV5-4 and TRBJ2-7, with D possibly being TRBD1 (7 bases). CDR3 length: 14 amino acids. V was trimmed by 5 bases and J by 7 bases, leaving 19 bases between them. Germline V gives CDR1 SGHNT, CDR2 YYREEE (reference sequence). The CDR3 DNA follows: TGTGCCAGCAGATTCGACCTACAGGGGAGGGAGCAGTACGTC. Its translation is CASRFDLQGREQYV.

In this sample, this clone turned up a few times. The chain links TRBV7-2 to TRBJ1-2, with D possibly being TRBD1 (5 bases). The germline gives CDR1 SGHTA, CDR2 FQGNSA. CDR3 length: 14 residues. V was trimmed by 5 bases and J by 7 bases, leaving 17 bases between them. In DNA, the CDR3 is TGTGCCAGCAGCAGGAGCGGGACGTCGGTTGGCTACACCTTC. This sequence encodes CASSRSGTSVGYTF. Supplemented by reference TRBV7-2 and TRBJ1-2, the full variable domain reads GAGVSQSPSNKVTEKGKDVELRCDPISGHTALYWYRQSLGQGLEFLIYFQGNSAPDKSGLPSDRFSAERTGGSVSTLTIQRTQQEDSAVYLCASSRSGTSVGYTFGSGTRLTVV.

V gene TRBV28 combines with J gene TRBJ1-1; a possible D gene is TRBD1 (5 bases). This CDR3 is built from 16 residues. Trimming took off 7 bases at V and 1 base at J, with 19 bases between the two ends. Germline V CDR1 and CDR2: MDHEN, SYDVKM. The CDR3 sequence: CASKPPRQSSNTEAFF. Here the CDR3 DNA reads TGTGCCAGCAAGCCGCCGCGACAGTCTTCGAACACTGAAGCTTTCTTT.

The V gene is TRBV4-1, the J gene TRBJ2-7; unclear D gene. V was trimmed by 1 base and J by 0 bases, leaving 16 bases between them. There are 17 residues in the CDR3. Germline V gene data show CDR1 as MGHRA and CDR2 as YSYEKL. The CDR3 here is CASSQGIAFPSSYEQYV. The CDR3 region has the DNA TGCGCCAGCAGCCAAGGTATAGCCTTCCCGAGCTCCTACGAGCAGTACGTC.

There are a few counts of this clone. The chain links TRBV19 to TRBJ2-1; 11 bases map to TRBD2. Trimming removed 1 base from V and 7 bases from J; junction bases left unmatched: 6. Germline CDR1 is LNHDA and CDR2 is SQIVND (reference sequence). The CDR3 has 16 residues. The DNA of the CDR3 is TGTGCCAGTAGTATAGGGGGACTAGCGGTCCTAAATGAGCAGTTCTTC. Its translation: CASSIGGLAVLNEQFF.

The CDR3, as DNA: TGTGCCAGCAGCGTAGGACCAGGTCTTGAAGGGGCCAACGTCCTGACTTTC. It yields the protein CASSVGPGLEGANVLTF. The chain uses TRBV9 and TRBJ2-6; the D is unclear. Germline V gene lookup returns CDR1 SGDLS and CDR2 YYNGEE. The germline V and J ends were trimmed by 0 bases and 4 bases, with 14 bases remaining between them. The CDR3 spans 17 residues.

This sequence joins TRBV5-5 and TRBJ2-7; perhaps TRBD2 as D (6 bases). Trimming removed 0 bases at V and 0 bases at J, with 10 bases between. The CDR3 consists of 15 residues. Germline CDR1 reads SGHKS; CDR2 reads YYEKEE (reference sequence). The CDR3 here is CASSLERRGSYEQYV. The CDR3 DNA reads TGTGCCAGCAGCTTGGAAAGGCGGGGCTCCTACGAGCAGTACGTC.

The CDR3 DNA sequence: TGCGCCAGCAGCCGAGGACAGGGGGGAAAATCACCCCTCCACTTT. It yields the protein CASSRGQGGKSPLHF. The chain combines TRBV4-1 with TRBJ1-6; 10 nucleotides line up with TRBD1. CDR1 and CDR2 (germline): MGHRA, YSYEKL. The CDR3 covers 15 residues. With 4 bases clipped from V and 10 bases from J, the junction kept 7 bases outside the gene matches.

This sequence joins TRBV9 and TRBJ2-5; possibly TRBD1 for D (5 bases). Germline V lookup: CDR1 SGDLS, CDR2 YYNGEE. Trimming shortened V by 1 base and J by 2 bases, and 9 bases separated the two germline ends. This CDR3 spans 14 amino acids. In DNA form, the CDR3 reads TGTGCCAGCAGCGTAAGCCCAGGGCAAGAGACCCAGTACTTC. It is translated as CASSVSPGQETQYF.

In DNA, the CDR3 is TGTGCCAGCGCGGGACAGGTATACGGTGAGCAGTTCTTC. Its translation: CASAGQVYGEQFF. The genes are TRBV7-3 and TRBJ2-1; 8 nucleotides line up with TRBD1. This CDR3 region has 13 residues. Germline V gives CDR1 SGHTA, CDR2 FQGTGA. V was clipped by 8 bases and J by 9 bases; unmatched bases: 9.